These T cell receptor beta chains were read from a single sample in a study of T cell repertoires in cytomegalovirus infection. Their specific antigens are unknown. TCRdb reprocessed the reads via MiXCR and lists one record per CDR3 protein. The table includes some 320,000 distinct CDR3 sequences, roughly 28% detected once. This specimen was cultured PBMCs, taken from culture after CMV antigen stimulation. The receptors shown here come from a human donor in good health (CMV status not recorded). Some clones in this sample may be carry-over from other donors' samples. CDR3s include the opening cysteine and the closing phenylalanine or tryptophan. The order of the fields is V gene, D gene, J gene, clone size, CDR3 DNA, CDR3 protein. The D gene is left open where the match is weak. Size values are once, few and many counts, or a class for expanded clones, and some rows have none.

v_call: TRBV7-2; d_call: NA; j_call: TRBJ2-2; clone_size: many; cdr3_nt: TGTGCCAGCAGCGTGGACCCGATCACCGGGGAGCTGTTTTTT; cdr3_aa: CASSVDPITGELFF
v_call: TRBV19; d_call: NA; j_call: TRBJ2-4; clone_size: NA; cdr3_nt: TGTGCCAGTAGTGTCCCCCAGTATGGGAACATTCAGTACTTC; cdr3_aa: CASSVPQYGNIQYF
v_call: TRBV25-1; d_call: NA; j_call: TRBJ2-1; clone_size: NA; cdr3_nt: TGTGCCAGCAGTGAACGAGGGCCGCTCGACTATGAGCAGTTCTTC; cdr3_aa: CASSERGPLDYEQFF
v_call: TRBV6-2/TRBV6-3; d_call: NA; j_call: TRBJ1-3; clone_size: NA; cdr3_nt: TGTGCCAGCAGTGGACAGACACCTGGAAACACCATATATTTT; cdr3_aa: CASSGQTPGNTIYF
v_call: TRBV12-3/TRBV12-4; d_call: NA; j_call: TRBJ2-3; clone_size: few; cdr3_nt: TGTGCCAGCAGTTTAGGGGCAACTAGTATAAGCACAGATACGCAGTATTTT; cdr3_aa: CASSLGATSISTDTQYF
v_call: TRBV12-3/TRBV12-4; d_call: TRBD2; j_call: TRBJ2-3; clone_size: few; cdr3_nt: TGTGCCAGCGGTCCAGGGACTAGCGGGAGGGCCCTCGGAGATACGCAGTATTTT; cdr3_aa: CASGPGTSGRALGDTQYF
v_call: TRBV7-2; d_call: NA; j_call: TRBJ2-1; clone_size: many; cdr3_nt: TGTGCCAGCAGCTTAAAGCCCAGGGATAGGGTGTTGTCCTACAATGAGCAGTTCTTC; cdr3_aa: CASSLKPRDRVLSYNEQFF
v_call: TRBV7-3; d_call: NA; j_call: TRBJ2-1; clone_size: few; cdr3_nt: TGTGCCAGCAGCTTCCGAGGAACTGACAATGAGCAGTTCTTC; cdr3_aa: CASSFRGTDNEQFF
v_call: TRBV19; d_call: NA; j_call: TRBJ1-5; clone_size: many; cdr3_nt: TGTGCCAGTAGTATGGTAATGGGAGGCAATCAGCCCCAGCATTTT; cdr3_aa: CASSMVMGGNQPQHF
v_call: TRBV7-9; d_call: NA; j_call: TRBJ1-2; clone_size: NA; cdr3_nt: TGTGCCAGCAGCTTATTGAGAGGAGATGGCTACACCTTC; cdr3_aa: CASSLLRGDGYTF
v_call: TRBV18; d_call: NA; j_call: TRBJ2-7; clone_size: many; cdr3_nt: TGTGCCAGCAGCCCTCCTAGCTCCTACGAGCAGTACTTC; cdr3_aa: CASSPPSSYEQYF
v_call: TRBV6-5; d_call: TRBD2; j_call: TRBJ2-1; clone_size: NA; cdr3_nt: TGTGCCAGCAGTTACTCGACAGCTAGCGGGAGAGCCCACGGGCAGTTCTTC; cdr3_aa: CASSYSTASGRAHGQFF
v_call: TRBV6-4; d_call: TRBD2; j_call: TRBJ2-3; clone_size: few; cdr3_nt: TGTGCCAGCAGTGAGGCGGGAGGGCCAACAGATACGCAGTATTTT; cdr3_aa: CASSEAGGPTDTQYF
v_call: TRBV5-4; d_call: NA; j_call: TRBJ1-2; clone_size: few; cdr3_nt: TGTGCCAGCAGCTTTGAAGCTAACTATGGCTACACCTTC; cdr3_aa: CASSFEANYGYTF
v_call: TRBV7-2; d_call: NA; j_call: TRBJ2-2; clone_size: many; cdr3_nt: TGTGCCAGCAGCTTACAACAGTTGAACACCGGGGAGCTGTTTTTT; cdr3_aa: CASSLQQLNTGELFF
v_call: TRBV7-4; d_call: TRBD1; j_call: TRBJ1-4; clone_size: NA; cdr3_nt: TGTGCCAGCAGCCGGGACAGTACGAATGAAAAACTGTTTTTT; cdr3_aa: CASSRDSTNEKLFF
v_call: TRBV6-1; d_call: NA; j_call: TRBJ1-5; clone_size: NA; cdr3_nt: TGTGCCAGCAGTGAACCAGGGAGTATTAATCAGCCCCAGCATTTT; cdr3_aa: CASSEPGSINQPQHF
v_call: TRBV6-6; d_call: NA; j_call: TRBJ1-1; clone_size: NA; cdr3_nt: TGTGCCAGCAGTTACCTACGTCAGGGGAACACTGAAGCTTTCTTT; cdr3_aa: CASSYLRQGNTEAFF
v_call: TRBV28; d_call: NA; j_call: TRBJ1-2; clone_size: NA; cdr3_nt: TGTGCCAGCAGTCCAATTGACAGGTTCTATGGCTACACCTTC; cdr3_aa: CASSPIDRFYGYTF
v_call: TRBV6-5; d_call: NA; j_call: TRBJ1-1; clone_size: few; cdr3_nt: TGTGCCAGCAGTTACTCGATAGGGGTCGGGAACACTGAAGCTTTCTTT; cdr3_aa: CASSYSIGVGNTEAFF
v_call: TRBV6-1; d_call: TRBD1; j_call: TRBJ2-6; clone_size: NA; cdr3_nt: TGTGCCAGCAGTCGGACAGGGTCCCCTGGGGCCAACGTCCTGACTTTC; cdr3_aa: CASSRTGSPGANVLTF
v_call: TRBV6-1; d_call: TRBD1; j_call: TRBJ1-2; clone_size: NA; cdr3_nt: TGTGCCAGCAGTCGACAGGGGGCCTCGGGCTACACCTTC; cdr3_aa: CASSRQGASGYTF
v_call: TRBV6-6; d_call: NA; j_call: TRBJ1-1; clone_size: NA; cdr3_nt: TGTGCCAGCGTCCCAAGGGTAAACACTGAAGCTTTCTTT; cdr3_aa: CASVPRVNTEAFF
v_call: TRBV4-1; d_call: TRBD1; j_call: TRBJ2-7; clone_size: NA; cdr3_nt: TGCGCCAGCAGCAATACAGGGGATCATTTCTACGAGCAGTACTTC; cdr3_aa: CASSNTGDHFYEQYF
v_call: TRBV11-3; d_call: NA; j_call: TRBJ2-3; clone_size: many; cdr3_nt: TGTGCCAGCAGCTTCGGGGATAGGGGCACAGATACGCAGTATTTT; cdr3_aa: CASSFGDRGTDTQYF
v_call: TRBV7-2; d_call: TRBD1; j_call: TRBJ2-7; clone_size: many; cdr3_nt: TGTGCCAGCAGCCTAAGACAGGGGGGGATCGGCGAGCAGTACTTC; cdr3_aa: CASSLRQGGIGEQYF
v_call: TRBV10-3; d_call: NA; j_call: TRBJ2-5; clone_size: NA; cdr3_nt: TGTGCCATCCGCTCCTCGACGGGGGGCACAGGCGAGACCCAGTACTTC; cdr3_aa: CAIRSSTGGTGETQYF
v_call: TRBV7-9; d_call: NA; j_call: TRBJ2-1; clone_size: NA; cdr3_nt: TGTGCCAGCAGCCCCCTCCGACCACACAATGAGCAGTTCTTC; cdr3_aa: CASSPLRPHNEQFF
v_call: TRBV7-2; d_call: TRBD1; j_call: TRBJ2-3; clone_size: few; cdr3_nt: TGTGCCAGCAGCTTAGGGGGACAGTTCGCAGATACGCAGTATTTT; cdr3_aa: CASSLGGQFADTQYF
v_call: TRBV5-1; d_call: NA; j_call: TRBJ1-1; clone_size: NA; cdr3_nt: TGCGCCAGCAGCTTGGAGGACATTACGAACACTGAAGCTTTCTTT; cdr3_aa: CASSLEDITNTEAFF
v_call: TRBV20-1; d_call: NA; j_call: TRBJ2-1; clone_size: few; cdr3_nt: TGCAGTGCTAGTGTCAGCGGGAATGAGCAGTTCTTC; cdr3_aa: CSASVSGNEQFF
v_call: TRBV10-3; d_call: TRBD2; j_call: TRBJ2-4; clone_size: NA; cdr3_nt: TGTGCCATCAGTGACCCGGGAGGGATCCGAAACGCCAAAAACATTCAGCACTTC; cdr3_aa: CAISDPGGIRNAKNIQHF
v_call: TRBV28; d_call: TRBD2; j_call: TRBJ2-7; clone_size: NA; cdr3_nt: TGTGCCAGCAGTACGCCGGGACTAGCGACCTACGAGCAGTACTTC; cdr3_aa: CASSTPGLATYEQYF
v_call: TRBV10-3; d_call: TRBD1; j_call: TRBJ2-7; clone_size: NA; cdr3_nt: TGTGCCATCAGTGGGACAGGGGCCGAGCAGTACTTC; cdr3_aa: CAISGTGAEQYF
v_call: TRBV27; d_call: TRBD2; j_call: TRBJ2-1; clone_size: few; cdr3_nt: TGTGCCAGCAGTTACGTCCCGGACCGACTAGCGGGGGGGTTGTACCAGTTCTTC; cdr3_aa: CASSYVPDRLAGGLYQFF
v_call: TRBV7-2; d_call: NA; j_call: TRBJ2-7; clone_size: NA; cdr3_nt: TGTGCCAGCAGCTTAGCCGGGAGAACCTACGAGCAGTACTTC; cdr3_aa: CASSLAGRTYEQYF
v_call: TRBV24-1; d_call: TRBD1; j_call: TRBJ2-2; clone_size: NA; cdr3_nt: TGTGCCACCAGTGATTTCTCGGGACAGGGGCGCACCGGGGAGCTGTTTTTT; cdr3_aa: CATSDFSGQGRTGELFF
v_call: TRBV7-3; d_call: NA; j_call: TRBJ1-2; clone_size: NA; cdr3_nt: TGTGCCAGCAGCTCATCCGGTGCAATCCAAGGCTACACCTTC; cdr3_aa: CASSSSGAIQGYTF
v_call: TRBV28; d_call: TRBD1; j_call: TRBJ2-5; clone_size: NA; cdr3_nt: TGTGCCAGCAGTTTCAACGGCAGGGGGTCAGAGACCCAGTACTTC; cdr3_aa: CASSFNGRGSETQYF
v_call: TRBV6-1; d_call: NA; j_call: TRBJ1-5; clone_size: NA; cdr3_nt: TGTGCCAGCAGTGAAGTCGGGGTCGTTGGCAATCAGCCCCAGCATTTT; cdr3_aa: CASSEVGVVGNQPQHF
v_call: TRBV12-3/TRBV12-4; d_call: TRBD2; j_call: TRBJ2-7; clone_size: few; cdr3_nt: TGTGCCAGCAGCTTAGCGGGGACCGCGACCTTATACGAGCAGTACTTC; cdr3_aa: CASSLAGTATLYEQYF
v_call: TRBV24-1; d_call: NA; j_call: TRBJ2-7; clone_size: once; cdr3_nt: TGTGCCACCAGTGATTTAAGCCAGGGCGAGCAGTACTTC; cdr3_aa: CATSDLSQGEQYF
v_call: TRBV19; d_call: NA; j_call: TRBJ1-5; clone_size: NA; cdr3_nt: TGTGCCAGTAGTACGCAGGATAGCAATCAGCCCCAGCATTTT; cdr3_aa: CASSTQDSNQPQHF
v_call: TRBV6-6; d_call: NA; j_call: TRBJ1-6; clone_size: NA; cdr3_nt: TGTGCCAGCAGCTCCTATCGGCGGAGGCTTTATAATTCACCCCTCCACTTT; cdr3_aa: CASSSYRRRLYNSPLHF
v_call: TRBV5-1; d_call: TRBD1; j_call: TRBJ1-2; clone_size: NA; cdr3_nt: TGCGCCAGCACCCGGGACAGTTACTTCTATGGCTACACCTTC; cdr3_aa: CASTRDSYFYGYTF
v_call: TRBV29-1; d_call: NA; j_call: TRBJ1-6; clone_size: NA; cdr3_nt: TGCAGCGTCGCCTTCGACTTTAATTCACCCCTCCACTTT; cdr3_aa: CSVAFDFNSPLHF
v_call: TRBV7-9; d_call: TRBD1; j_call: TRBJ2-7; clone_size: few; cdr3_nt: TGTGCCAGCAGCTTAAGGGACAGGGGTTACTACGAGCAGTACTTC; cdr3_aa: CASSLRDRGYYEQYF
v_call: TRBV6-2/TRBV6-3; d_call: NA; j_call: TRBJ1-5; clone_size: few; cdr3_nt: TGTGCCAGCAGTTACTCGGGGCAGCATTATAGCAATCAGCCCCAGCATTTT; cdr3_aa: CASSYSGQHYSNQPQHF
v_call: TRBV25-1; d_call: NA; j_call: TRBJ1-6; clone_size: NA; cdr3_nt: TGTGCCAGCAGTGAATCCCAGGGTCGCGGTTCACCCCTCCACTTT; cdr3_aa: CASSESQGRGSPLHF
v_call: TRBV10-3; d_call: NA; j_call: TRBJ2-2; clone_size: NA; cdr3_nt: TGTGCCATCAGTGAGTCTGGAGGATTGAACACCGGGGAGCTGTTTTTT; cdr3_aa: CAISESGGLNTGELFF
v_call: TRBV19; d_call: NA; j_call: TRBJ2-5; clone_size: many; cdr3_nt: TGTGCCAGTAGTTCCCGATGGAAGACCCAGTACTTC; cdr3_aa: CASSSRWKTQYF
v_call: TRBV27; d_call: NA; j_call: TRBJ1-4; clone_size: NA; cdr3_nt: TGTGCCAGCAGTTTATCTCCAGGAAGGGCAACTAATGAAAAACTGTTTTTT; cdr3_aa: CASSLSPGRATNEKLFF
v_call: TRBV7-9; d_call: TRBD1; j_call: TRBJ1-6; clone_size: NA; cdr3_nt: TGTGCCAGCAGCCCTGGGACAGGGGGCAGCTCACCCCTCCACTTT; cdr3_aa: CASSPGTGGSSPLHF